Shown below are 21 T cell receptor beta chains from a single sample sequenced in a study of cytomegalovirus exposure and HLA in healthy donors (dated by TCRdb to the late 2010s). The library came from the immunoSEQ multiplex PCR assay. For the multiplex PCR, a mixture combining 60 forward primers for TCR Vbeta segments and 13 reverse primers for TCR Jbeta segments was used. This is the immuneACCESS table as TCRdb keeps it, with only in-frame sequences that have V and J called. A part of the clones is gone; compared with another copy, unresolved V genes explain less than half, and the rest is unexplained. Within this sample are about 180,000 clones, with about 80% of them counted one time only. The ten top clones hold 0.69% of the sample. The sample consisted of PBMCs. The receptors stem from a woman aged 40 to 50 in good health and CMV-seronegative.

The rearrangement joins TRBV27 to TRBJ2-1, with TRBD1 matching 7 bases. CDR3 length equals 18 residues. CDR1 MNHEY and CDR2 SMNVEV come from the germline V gene (reference sequence). Losses at the gene ends were 5 bases for V and 2 bases for J; bases not matched to a gene: 15. CDR3 sequence reads: CASSLLKGRDSPYNEQFF. The CDR3 DNA reads as TGTGCCAGCAGTCTGTTAAAAGGTAGGGACAGCCCCTACAATGAGCAGTTCTTC.

The gene calls are TRBV19 and TRBJ1-1; 11 positions agree with TRBD1. Germline assignment: CDR1 LNHDA and CDR2 SQIVND (reference sequence). The CDR3 is 16 amino acids. Trimming cost V 5 bases and J 7 bases; bases outside gene matches: 12. The CDR3 protein is CASSLWVDRGQDEAFF. DNA of the CDR3: TGTGCCAGTAGTCTTTGGGTGGACAGGGGGCAGGATGAAGCTTTCTTT.

This clone was observed a few times. The chain has TRBV5-6 and TRBJ1-5; 10 positions match TRBD1. Germline-derived CDR1 and CDR2 are SGHDT and YYEEEE. The junction had 4 bases not matched to a gene; V was cut back by 2 bases and J by 5 bases. The length of the CDR3 is 15 residues. The CDR3: CASSFGTGEYQPQHF. The DNA for the CDR3 is TGTGCCAGCAGCTTCGGGACAGGGGAGTATCAGCCCCAGCATTTT. The full variable domain, rest sourced from reference TRBV5-6 and TRBJ1-5, is DAGVTQSPTHLIKTRGQQVTLRCSPKSGHDTVSWYQQALGQGPQFIFQYYEEEERQRGNFPDRFSGHQFPNYSSELNVNALLLGDSALYLCASSFGTGEYQPQHFGDGTRLSIL.

The chain's CDR3 is CAWSPGGETQYF. DNA of the CDR3: TGTGCCTGGAGTCCGGGGGGAGAGACCCAGTACTTC. The rearrangement links TRBV30 to TRBJ2-5, with 7 bases that match TRBD2. The length of the CDR3 is 12 residues. V shed 2 bases, J shed 4 bases, and the junction held 1 base outside the gene matches. Germline V CDR1 and CDR2: GTSNPN, SVGIG (reference sequence).

This chain links TRBV4-1 with TRBJ2-7, with TRBD2 matching 7 bases. Germline CDR1 is MGHRA and CDR2 is YSYEKL. The CDR3 has 14 amino acids. Unmatched junction bases numbered 14, after V lost 8 bases and J lost 7 bases. CDR3 amino acids: CASGGLAVVGEQYF. Here the CDR3 DNA reads TGCGCCAGCGGAGGCCTAGCGGTGGTTGGGGAGCAGTACTTC.

V usage is TRBV12-5 and J usage is TRBJ1-2; tentatively, D is TRBD1 (5 bases). Germline CDR1 is LGHNT and CDR2 is FRNRAP. This CDR3 is 13 amino acids long. V was pared by 1 base and J by 13 bases, with 16 bases between. The CDR3 is CASGLDPLGGITF. As DNA, the CDR3 is TGTGCTAGTGGTTTGGACCCCCTCGGGGGAATCACCTTC.

This clone was detected only a few times. The chain joins TRBV18 to TRBJ1-2; 7 bases are a match to TRBD1. Germline loops: CDR1 KGHSH, CDR2 LQKENI. Losses at the gene ends were 2 bases for V and 13 bases for J; bases not matched to a gene: 4. This CDR3 has 11 residues. The CDR3 here is CASSPDRVATF. In DNA form, the CDR3 reads TGTGCCAGCTCACCAGACAGGGTGGCCACCTTC.

DNA of the CDR3: TGTGCCAGCAGCTCTCAAACAGGGATCCTCTATGGCTACACCTTC. Translated: CASSSQTGILYGYTF. The chain couples TRBV7-9 to TRBJ1-2, with D possibly TRBD1 on 6 matching bases. This CDR3 is 15 amino acids long. Germline lookup yields CDR1 SEHNR and CDR2 FQNEAQ (reference sequence). V lost 4 bases and J lost 4, with 16 bases in between.

This clone was observed a few times. The gene calls are TRBV2 and TRBJ1-2, with no clear D. Germline V gene lookup returns CDR1 SNHLY and CDR2 FYNNEI. V shed 4 bases and J shed 3 bases, with 3 bases lying between them. CDR3 size: 11 residues. Written as DNA, the CDR3 is TGTGCCAGCAGTGCTGACTATGGCTACACCTTC. Its protein product is CASSADYGYTF.

This clone was counted only a few times. This chain uses TRBV2 with TRBJ2-2; perhaps TRBD1 as D (6 bases). Trimming shortened V by 10 bases and J by 4 bases, and 13 bases separated the two germline ends. The CDR3 length is 13 residues. CDR1 is SNHLY, CDR2 FYNNEI, per germline. The CDR3 DNA follows: TGTGCCATCGCGACAGGAATCACCGGGGAGCTGTTTTTT. Encoded protein: CAIATGITGELFF.

V and J are TRBV7-8 and TRBJ1-2; 8 nucleotides align to TRBD1. The V segment lost 5 bases and the J segment 6 bases; nucleotides outside the gene matches: 5. This CDR3 is built from 13 residues. Germline V gene sequence: CDR1 SGHVS, CDR2 FQNEAQ. The CDR3 is CASSLRTGHGYTF. As DNA, the CDR3 is TGTGCCAGCAGCCTAAGGACAGGGCATGGCTACACCTTC.

This chain connects TRBV6-1 to TRBJ2-5, with 8 bases lining up with TRBD2. This CDR3 region has 14 residues. V lost 3 bases, J lost 1 base, and 1 base stayed unmatched. Germline loops: CDR1 MNHNS, CDR2 SASEGT. CDR3 DNA sequence: TGTGCCAGCAGTGAGGGACTAGTCCAAGAGACCCAGTACTTC. Its translation is CASSEGLVQETQYF.

The chain employs TRBV10-1 and TRBJ1-1; 7 bases are shared with TRBD1. The CDR3 extends over 13 amino acids. V shed 7 bases, J shed 1 base, and the junction held 3 bases outside the gene matches. Looked up from germline, CDR1 is WNHNN and CDR2 is SYGVQD (reference sequence). The CDR3 DNA is TGCGCCAGCACCCGGACAGGGAACACTGAAGCTTTCTTT. This encodes CASTRTGNTEAFF.

The chain is built from TRBV6-1 and TRBJ1-2; 7 positions agree with TRBD1. The V gene's germline CDR1 is MNHNS and CDR2 SASEGT. V lost 4 bases, J lost 3 bases, and 5 bases stayed unmatched. The CDR3 runs 14 residues. The CDR3 region has the DNA TGTGCCAGCAGTGCAGGGACAGCGCACTATGGCTACACCTTC. The encoded protein is CASSAGTAHYGYTF.

The CDR3 region has the DNA TGTGCCATCAGTGAGTCGGGGGGTAGCGGGGGACTTAACACTGAAGCTTTCTTT. It yields the protein CAISESGGSGGLNTEAFF. The rearrangement uses TRBV10-3 and TRBJ1-1, with a weak D call TRBD1 (5 bases). The V gene's germline CDR1 is ENHRY and CDR2 SYGVKD. V gave up 0 bases and J gave up 2 bases, with 19 bases separating them. The CDR3 has 18 amino acids.

This chain connects TRBV9 to TRBJ2-3; D is unresolved. CDR1 is SGDLS, CDR2 YYNGEE, per germline. Deletions cut 1 base from V and 1 base from J, with 10 bases between. CDR3 length equals 15 residues. The CDR3 spells CASSVSPRGTDTQYF. The CDR3 bases are TGTGCCAGCAGCGTATCTCCTCGGGGCACAGATACGCAGTATTTT.

This rearrangement joins TRBV23-1 to TRBJ1-4; a weak D match, TRBD1 (6 bases). TRBV23-1 falls under the ORF class, with uncertain function. CDR3 length: 15 amino acids. The V end lost 0 bases, the J end lost 8 bases, and 13 bases lay between the germline ends. CDR3 DNA sequence: TGCGCCAGCAGTCAATCGGCAGGGGTGCGCGAAAAACTGTTTTTT. Protein: CASSQSAGVREKLFF.

This clone was seen a few times. This chain joins TRBV4-3 and TRBJ2-1; 7 bases map to TRBD2. The CDR3 contains 14 residues. V dropped 0 bases and J dropped 6; count of bases not matched to a gene: 2. The germline gives CDR1 LGHNA, CDR2 YSLEER. CDR3 in DNA: TGCGCCAGCAGCCAAGAAGGGACTACCAATGAGCAGTTCTTC. It translates to CASSQEGTTNEQFF.

J is TRBJ1-1 and V is TRBV14, with TRBD1 as a possible D gene (6 bases). This CDR3 contains 13 residues. The V and J ends lost 4 bases and 6 bases respectively, with 12 bases between them. Germline V gene data show CDR1 as SGHDN and CDR2 as FVKESK. CDR3 protein: CASSLFQGSEAFF. DNA for the CDR3: TGTGCCAGCAGCCTTTTTCAGGGGTCTGAAGCTTTCTTT.

Details on this clone: The junction differs from germline at one of its ends, possibly a read error. V is TRBV5-4 and J is TRBJ2-7, with D possibly matching TRBD1 (5 bases). CDR1 SGHNT and CDR2 YYREEE come from the germline V gene (reference sequence). This CDR3 region has 17 residues. CDR3 nucleotide sequence: TGTGCCAGCAGCCCCAATCCCTTGACAGTCAAGGCGGACGAGCGGTACTTC. As protein: CASSPNPLTVKADERYF.

This chain joins TRBV30 and TRBJ1-5; weak D call: TRBD1 (6 bases). Trimming left V 1 base short and J 1 base short, with 11 bases between. The CDR3 is made up of 15 amino acids. Germline V gene lookup returns CDR1 GTSNPN and CDR2 SVGIG (reference sequence). The CDR3 sequence is CAWSGGLGSNQPQHF. CDR3 nucleotides: TGTGCCTGGAGTGGGGGGCTTGGGAGCAATCAGCCCCAGCATTTT.